The 30 T cell receptor beta chains given below trace back to one sample, sequenced in a study of blood T cell repertoires in COVID-19. Clones were read by immunoSEQ multiplex PCR, and TCRdb kept only the in-frame ones, dropping some. The sample contains about 100,000 clones, under 90% of which appear only once. What was sequenced was peripheral blood. These receptor sequences come from a human donor with active COVID-19. The donor label of this sample is uncertain.

V is TRBV7-6 and J is TRBJ2-1, with TRBD1 matching over 7 bases. The J segment lost 10 bases and the V segment lost 4 bases, leaving 13 bases of the junction unmatched. The CDR3 is 15 residues long. The V gene's germline CDR1 is SGHVS and CDR2 FNYEAQ. CDR3 bases: TGTGCCAGCAGCTCCGGGACAGACCCCTCCCTCGAGCAGTTCTTC. This translates into CASSSGTDPSLEQFF.

The genes are TRBV4-3 and TRBJ2-3; perhaps TRBD1 as D (5 bases). Trimming removed 0 bases from V and 1 base from J, with 8 bases in between. The germline CDR1 and CDR2 sequences are LGHNA and YSLEER. The CDR3 runs to 15 residues. CDR3 amino acids: CASSQDPRGTDTQYF. Here the CDR3 DNA reads TGCGCCAGCAGCCAAGACCCCAGGGGCACAGATACGCAGTATTTT.

The rearrangement uses TRBV6-1 and TRBJ1-1, with D unresolved. Germline V lookup: CDR1 MNHNS, CDR2 SASEGT. V was clipped by 2 bases and J by 6 bases, with 13 bases between them. The CDR3 contains 14 residues. The DNA for the CDR3 is TGTGCCAGCAGTGAAACTGTGATAGAGCCTGAAGCTTTCTTT. Amino acid sequence: CASSETVIEPEAFF.

About this clone itself: Other DNA sequences in the sample encode the same CDR3. The chain combines TRBV5-1 with TRBJ2-1; D might be TRBD2 (5 bases). Germline lookup yields CDR1 SGHRS and CDR2 YFSETQ. The CDR3 is 15 amino acids. V lost 3 bases and J 6 bases, leaving 16 bases between the germline ends. The CDR3, as DNA: TGCGCCAGCAGCTCGAGGCTAGCAGTCAGCAATGAGCAGTTCTTC. Amino acids: CASSSRLAVSNEQFF.

This chain's CDR3 is CASRPSEGYRGNYEQYF. CDR3 bases: TGTGCCAGTAGGCCCTCGGAGGGGTACAGGGGGAACTACGAGCAGTACTTC. The chain employs TRBV19 and TRBJ2-7; the match to TRBD1 covers 8 bases. Germline trimming cut 6 bases from V and 3 bases from J; bases unmatched to any gene: 16. Germline V gene lookup returns CDR1 LNHDA and CDR2 SQIVND (reference sequence). This CDR3 is built from 17 residues.

The V call is TRBV6-5, the J call TRBJ2-7; 10 bases are shared with TRBD2. The germline CDR1 and CDR2 sequences are MNHEY and SVGAGI. V was pared by 4 bases and J by 5 bases, with 5 bases of the junction left unmatched. The CDR3 has 14 amino acids. CDR3 residues: CASSSFSGGHEQYF. The CDR3 DNA reads as TGTGCCAGCAGTTCATTTAGCGGGGGGCACGAGCAGTACTTC.

This rearrangement joins TRBV3-1 (or the pseudogene TRBV3-2) to TRBJ2-1; 10 bases are a match to TRBD1. The germline gives CDR1 LGHDT, CDR2 YNNKEL (reference sequence). The CDR3 totals 15 residues. The V and J ends lost 6 bases and 5 bases, in that order; junction bases with no gene match: 7. The CDR3 loop is CASRLNGQGDNEQFF. Written as DNA, the CDR3 is TGTGCCAGCAGACTTAACGGACAGGGGGACAATGAGCAGTTCTTC.

This clone appeared a single time. The chain is built from TRBV4-3 and TRBJ1-2; the match to TRBD1 covers 8 bases. V was pared by 1 base and J by 5 bases, with 12 bases of the junction left unmatched. Germline lookup yields CDR1 LGHNA and CDR2 YSLEER. The CDR3 has 17 residues. CDR3 sequence: CASSQVPRGQGRYGYTF. The DNA for the CDR3 is TGCGCCAGCAGCCAAGTACCGCGCGGACAGGGCCGGTATGGCTACACCTTC.

The J gene is TRBJ2-3, the V gene TRBV11-2; no firm D call. Trimming stripped 1 base from V and 6 bases from J, with 11 bases between. The CDR3 is 14 amino acids. From germline, CDR1 is SGHAT and CDR2 FQNNGV. The CDR3 protein is CASSLGGAWDTQYF. The CDR3 coding sequence is TGTGCCAGCAGCTTAGGAGGAGCTTGGGATACGCAGTATTTT. The whole variable domain, remainder taken from reference TRBV11-2 and TRBJ2-3, is EAGVAQSPRYKIIEKRQSVAFWCNPISGHATLYWYQQILGQGPKLLIQFQNNGVVDDSQLPKDRFSAERLKGVDSTLKIQPAKLEDSAVYLCASSLGGAWDTQYFGPGTRLTVL.

The rearrangement uses TRBV9 and TRBJ2-1; TRBD2 is a possible D gene (5 bases). V gave up 0 bases and J gave up 9 bases, with 13 bases separating them. The CDR3 has 14 amino acids. The germline CDR1 and CDR2 sequences are SGDLS and YYNGEE. Here the CDR3 DNA reads TGTGCCAGCAGCGTAGATCCTAGTCGGGGTGAGCAGTTCTTC. Translation: CASSVDPSRGEQFF.

This clone has more than one count but fewer than ten. V and J are TRBV24-1 and TRBJ2-2; TRBD2 agrees at 7 bases. V lost 4 bases and J lost 4; bases outside the gene matches: 2. The CDR3 spans 14 residues. The germline CDR1 and CDR2 sequences are KGHDR and SFDVKD. The CDR3 sequence: CATSEPGGTGELFF. CDR3 bases: TGTGCCACCAGTGAACCGGGGGGCACCGGGGAGCTGTTTTTT.

V usage is TRBV30 and J usage is TRBJ2-7, with a possible D match to TRBD1 (6 bases). The CDR3 length is 12 residues. Looked up from germline, CDR1 is GTSNPN and CDR2 is SVGIG (reference sequence). The ends were cut back, 7 bases at V and 0 bases at J, with 10 bases in the middle. The CDR3, as DNA: TGTGCCTCCCGGGACACCTCCTACGAGCAGTACTTC. It translates to CASRDTSYEQYF.

This clone showed up just once. The CDR3 sequence: CASSTTWQGYEQYF. In nucleotides, the CDR3 is TGTGCCAGTAGTACCACGTGGCAGGGCTACGAGCAGTACTTC. The chain employs TRBV19 and TRBJ2-7; perhaps TRBD1 as D (5 bases). CDR1 and CDR2 from the germline V gene are LNHDA and SQIVND (reference sequence). V lost 4 bases and J lost 3, with 13 bases in between. The CDR3 contains 14 residues.

V and J are TRBV12-3 or TRBV12-4 and TRBJ1-5; D is undetermined. The CDR3 spans 12 residues. Trimming removed 6 bases at V and 8 bases at J, with 11 bases between. CDR3 in amino acids: CASSPTSKPQHF. The CDR3 region has the DNA TGTGCCAGCAGCCCCACTTCGAAGCCCCAGCATTTT.

V usage is TRBV6-5 and J usage is TRBJ2-2, with D maybe TRBD1 (5 bases). The V gene's germline CDR1 is MNHEY and CDR2 SVGAGI. The CDR3 runs to 15 residues. Trimming stripped 2 bases from V and 6 bases from J, with 13 bases between. The CDR3 loop reads CASSYLAGSSGELFF. The CDR3 bases are TGTGCCAGCAGTTACCTGGCAGGGTCTTCCGGGGAGCTGTTTTTT.

This clone was observed a single time. J is TRBJ2-1 and V is TRBV2; 12 bases align to TRBD2. This CDR3 has 14 residues. The ends lost 8 bases at V and 6 bases at J; junction bases unmatched: 5. CDR1 and CDR2 from the germline V gene are SNHLY and FYNNEI. CDR3 residues: CASWETSGGNEQFF. The CDR3 region has the DNA TGTGCCAGCTGGGAGACTAGCGGGGGCAATGAGCAGTTCTTC.

V gene TRBV6-6 combines with J gene TRBJ1-6, with D unclear. Germline CDR1 reads MNHNY; CDR2 reads SVGAGI (reference sequence). V was pared by 0 bases and J by 9 bases, with 12 bases between. The CDR3 length is 15 residues. CDR3 nucleotides: TGTGCCAGCAGTTACTCATCGCACCAACTTTCACCCCTCCACTTT. Its protein is CASSYSSHQLSPLHF.

This clone was detected only once. This chain links TRBV11-2 with TRBJ1-1; no firm D call. Per the germline V gene, CDR1 is SGHAT and CDR2 is FQNNGV. Trimming cost V 1 base and J 1 base, with 7 bases left between them. The CDR3 has 14 residues. CDR3 region: CASSLGQANTEAFF. The CDR3 nucleotides read TGTGCCAGCAGCTTAGGGCAGGCGAACACTGAAGCTTTCTTT.

The chain couples TRBV11-2 to TRBJ2-5; D is possibly TRBD2 (6 bases). The ends were cut back, 4 bases at V and 7 bases at J, with 16 bases in the middle. Per germline, CDR1 SGHAT and CDR2 FQNNGV. This CDR3 contains 14 residues. The CDR3 loop reads CASSSWDFKGTQYF. In nucleotides, the CDR3 is TGTGCCAGCAGCTCTTGGGACTTTAAGGGGACCCAGTACTTC.

The count of this clone is one. The chain joins TRBV4-3 to TRBJ1-1, with 11 bases that match TRBD1. V trimming: 2 bases; J trimming: 5 bases; junction bases outside the gene matches: 4. CDR3 length: 15 residues. CDR1 is LGHNA, CDR2 YSLEER, per germline. CDR3 in DNA: TGCGCCAGCAGCCAACTGGACAGGGGGCGGACTGAAGCTTTCTTT. Translation: CASSQLDRGRTEAFF.

The rearrangement links TRBV19 to TRBJ2-1, with 9 bases identical to TRBD1. Trimming at V came to 6 bases and at J to 2 bases, leaving 5 bases not matched to a gene. This CDR3 contains 15 residues. Germline V gene lookup returns CDR1 LNHDA and CDR2 SQIVND (reference sequence). CDR3 in DNA: TGTGCCAGTAGCAGCCGGGACAGGGCCTACAATGAGCAGTTCTTC. It is translated as CASSSRDRAYNEQFF.

The chain recombines TRBV9 with TRBJ2-7; the match to TRBD1 covers 8 bases. Germline values: CDR1 SGDLS, CDR2 YYNGEE. The CDR3 covers 15 residues. Trimming took 0 bases from V and 0 from J; bases not matched to a gene: 2. CDR3 sequence (DNA): TGTGCCAGCAGCGTAGGGACAGGGCCCTCCTACGAGCAGTACTTC. Translation: CASSVGTGPSYEQYF. The full variable domain, in which reference TRBV9 and TRBJ2-7 provide the parts outside the CDR3, is DSGVTQTPKHLITATGQRVTLRCSPRSGDLSVYWYQQSLDQGLQFLIQYYNGEERAKGNILERFSAQQFPDLHSELNLSSLELGDSALYFCASSVGTGPSYEQYFGPGTRLTVT.

The chain links TRBV27 to TRBJ2-3; D is unclear. Germline-derived CDR1 and CDR2 are MNHEY and SMNVEV (reference sequence). The CDR3 spans 11 residues. V lost 3 bases, J lost 5 bases, and 3 bases lay in between. CDR3 nucleotide sequence: TGTGCCAGCAGTTTCGGAGATACGCAGTATTTT. This sequence encodes CASSFGDTQYF.

The V call is TRBV5-1, the J call TRBJ2-2, with TRBD2 identical over 8 bases. Germline V lookup: CDR1 SGHRS, CDR2 YFSETQ. The CDR3 is made up of 17 amino acids. V shed 2 bases, J shed 3 bases, and the junction held 9 bases outside the gene matches. CDR3 amino acids: CASSLVAGRLHTGELFF. CDR3 DNA: TGCGCCAGCAGCTTAGTAGCGGGGAGGTTACACACCGGGGAGCTGTTTTTT. The full variable domain, its missing parts supplied by reference TRBV5-1 and TRBJ2-2, is KAGVTQTPRYLIKTRGQQVTLSCSPISGHRSVSWYQQTPGQGLQFLFEYFSETQRNKGNFPGRFSGRQFSNSRSEMNVSTLELGDSALYLCASSLVAGRLHTGELFFGEGSRLTVL.

The chain combines TRBV24-1 with TRBJ2-1; 13 positions match TRBD2. V lost 3 bases to trimming and J lost 6 bases; unmatched junction nucleotides: 7. CDR3 length: 17 amino acids. CDR1 and CDR2 from the germline V gene are KGHDR and SFDVKD. The CDR3 here is CATSDARLAGGLNEQFF. The DNA for the CDR3 is TGTGCCACCAGTGATGCACGACTAGCGGGGGGCCTCAATGAGCAGTTCTTC.

The chain combines TRBV9 with TRBJ1-1; a weak D match, TRBD1 (5 bases). Germline V CDR1 and CDR2: SGDLS, YYNGEE. The ends were cut back, 0 bases at V and 5 bases at J, with 14 bases in the middle. This CDR3 has 15 amino acids. The CDR3 loop reads CASSVEGLMGTEAFF. CDR3 nucleotide sequence: TGTGCCAGCAGCGTAGAGGGGCTAATGGGGACTGAAGCTTTCTTT. The variable domain in full, completed from reference TRBV9 and TRBJ1-1, reads DSGVTQTPKHLITATGQRVTLRCSPRSGDLSVYWYQQSLDQGLQFLIQYYNGEERAKGNILERFSAQQFPDLHSELNLSSLELGDSALYFCASSVEGLMGTEAFFGQGTRLTVV.

The chain joins TRBV6-4 to TRBJ1-1; 11 positions match TRBD1. V trimming: 2 bases; J trimming: 3 bases; junction bases outside the gene matches: 2. The CDR3 spans 15 residues. CDR1 and CDR2 from the germline V gene are MRHNA and SNTAGT. The CDR3 protein is CASSDGTGGDTEAFF. CDR3 sequence (DNA): TGTGCCAGCAGTGACGGGACAGGGGGGGACACTGAAGCTTTCTTT.

This clone came up once. The rearrangement joins TRBV7-2 to TRBJ1-1; tentatively, D is TRBD1 (5 bases). The CDR3 is 15 amino acids. In germline, CDR1 is SGHTA, CDR2 FQGNSA. Trimming stripped 0 bases from V and 4 bases from J, with 12 bases between. The CDR3 is CASSLADQGGTEAFF. CDR3 in DNA: TGTGCCAGCAGCTTAGCGGATCAGGGCGGCACTGAAGCTTTCTTT. Drawing the rest from reference TRBV7-2 and TRBJ1-1, the complete variable domain is GAGVSQSPSNKVTEKGKDVELRCDPISGHTALYWYRQSLGQGLEFLIYFQGNSAPDKSGLPSDRFSAERTGGSVSTLTIQRTQQEDSAVYLCASSLADQGGTEAFFGQGTRLTVV.

This sequence joins TRBV6-2 or TRBV6-3 and TRBJ1-5; weak D call: TRBD1 (5 bases). V was clipped by 6 bases and J by 2 bases, with 14 bases between them. This CDR3 is 15 amino acids long. The germline CDR1 and CDR2 sequences are MNHEY and SVGEGT. The CDR3 is CASSPQGRRNQPQHF. The CDR3, as DNA: TGTGCCAGCAGCCCGCAGGGAAGGCGCAATCAGCCCCAGCATTTT.

The chain joins TRBV4-3 to TRBJ1-2; unclear D gene. The CDR3 sequence is 15 residues long. Germline V gene sequence: CDR1 LGHNA, CDR2 YSLEER. Trimming took off 2 bases at V and 7 bases at J, with 17 bases between the two ends. The CDR3 reads CASSQTVGSRSGYTF. The CDR3 DNA reads as TGCGCCAGCAGCCAAACGGTTGGGAGTCGAAGTGGCTACACCTTC.